A single sample gave rise to the 8 T cell receptor beta chains below, sequenced in a study of Graves' ophthalmopathy and Graves' hyperthyroidism. Amplification of the TCR beta CDR3 regions used RNA transcripts (as template). A first-round RT-PCR used HTBI primers, followed by a second-round multiplex PCR. TCRdb passed the multiplex PCR reads through MiXCR, listing each CDR3 protein once. The data hold over a million distinct CDR3 sequences, with about two fifths observed a single time. Material: peripheral blood or thyroid tissue (not recorded which). These receptors came from an adult man with Graves' hyperthyroidism.

This chain joins TRBV20-1 and TRBJ1-2; D may be TRBD1 (6 bases). The germline CDR1 and CDR2 sequences are DFQATT and SNEGSKA (reference sequence). Trimming pared 1 base from V and 5 bases from J, leaving 14 bases between. This CDR3 contains 14 residues. CDR3 nucleotide sequence: TGCAGTGCTAGAGCCATAGGGAGGGGGTATGGCTACACCTTC. Encoded protein: CSARAIGRGYGYTF.

The chain combines TRBV2 with TRBJ2-5; D is unclear. The CDR3 contains 14 residues. The germline gives CDR1 SNHLY, CDR2 FYNNEI. Trimming removed 10 bases from V and 2 bases from J, with 17 bases in between. CDR3 DNA: TGTGCCACCAGCTCACTCGACGGGCAAGAGACCCAGTACTTC. This gives the protein CATSSLDGQETQYF. Full variable domain (missing parts from reference TRBV2 and TRBJ2-5): EPEVTQTPSHQVTQMGQEVILRCVPISNHLYFYWYRQILGQKVEFLVSFYNNEISEKSEIFDDQFSVERPDGSNFTLKIRSTKLEDSAMYFCATSSLDGQETQYFGPGTRLLVL.

The chain couples TRBV10-3 to TRBJ2-7; D is possibly TRBD1 (5 bases). The CDR3 runs to 14 residues. CDR1 is ENHRY, CDR2 SYGVKD, per germline. Trimming removed 3 bases at V and 3 bases at J, with 12 bases between. The CDR3 coding sequence is TGTGCCATCAGTGAAGACAGCACCCGCTACGAGCAGTACTTC. Translating gives CAISEDSTRYEQYF.

This clonotype was counted ten times or more. The chain joins TRBV20-1 to TRBJ1-6; TRBD1 is a possible D gene (5 bases). The CDR3 has 16 residues. Germline CDR1 DFQATT, CDR2 SNEGSKA (reference sequence). V was clipped by 6 bases and J by 7 bases, with 22 bases between them. The CDR3 DNA follows: TGCAGTGCCGGGGACCGAGGGACCCAGTCGAATTCACCCCTCCACTTT. Its translation: CSAGDRGTQSNSPLHF.

This clonotype was observed many times. This rearrangement joins TRBV7-8 to TRBJ2-7, with D maybe TRBD1 (6 bases). Germline values: CDR1 SGHVS, CDR2 FQNEAQ. The CDR3 has 14 amino acids. V dropped 5 bases and J dropped 5 bases, with 16 bases sitting between them. The CDR3 here is CASSPWGRGDEQYF. Here the CDR3 DNA reads TGTGCCAGCAGCCCCTGGGGCAGGGGCGACGAGCAGTACTTC.

A few counts support this clonotype. The chain joins TRBV6-5 to TRBJ1-2; weak D call: TRBD1 (6 bases). V was shortened by 0 bases and J by 4 bases, with 15 bases between the two germline ends. Germline V gives CDR1 MNHEY, CDR2 SVGAGI. This CDR3 region has 16 residues. The CDR3 reads CASSYSQGPTSYGYTF. CDR3 bases: TGTGCCAGCAGTTACTCACAGGGTCCCACCTCCTATGGCTACACCTTC.

V and J are TRBV25-1 and TRBJ2-2; 7 bases match TRBD2. CDR1 and CDR2 from the germline V gene are MGHDK and SYGVNS. J lost 1 base, V lost 8 bases, and 10 bases had no gene match. This CDR3 is built from 16 residues. The CDR3 region has the DNA TGTGCCAGCTCACTAGCGTCCCGGCGGAACACCGGGGAGCTGTTTTTT. It yields the protein CASSLASRRNTGELFF.

The chain uses TRBV20-1 and TRBJ2-2; no clear D. The germline V and J ends were trimmed by 3 bases and 3 bases, with 8 bases remaining between them. This CDR3 has 13 amino acids. Germline V lookup: CDR1 DFQATT, CDR2 SNEGSKA (reference sequence). Written as DNA, the CDR3 is TGCAGTGCTAGTGACGGCTACACCGGGGAGCTGTTTTTT. Its protein is CSASDGYTGELFF.